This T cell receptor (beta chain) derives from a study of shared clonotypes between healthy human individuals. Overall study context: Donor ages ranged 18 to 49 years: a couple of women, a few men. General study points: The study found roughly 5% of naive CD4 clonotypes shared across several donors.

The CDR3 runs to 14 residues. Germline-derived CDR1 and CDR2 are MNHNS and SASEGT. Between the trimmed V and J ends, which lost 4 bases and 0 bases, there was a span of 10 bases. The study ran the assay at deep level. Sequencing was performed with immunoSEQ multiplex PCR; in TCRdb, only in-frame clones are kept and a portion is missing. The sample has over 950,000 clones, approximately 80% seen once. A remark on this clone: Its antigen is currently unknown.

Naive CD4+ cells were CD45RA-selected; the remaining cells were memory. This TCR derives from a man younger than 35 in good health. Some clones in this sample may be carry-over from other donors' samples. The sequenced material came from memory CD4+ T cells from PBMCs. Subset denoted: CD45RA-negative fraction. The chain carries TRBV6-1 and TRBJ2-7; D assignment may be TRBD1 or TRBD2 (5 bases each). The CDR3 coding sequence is TGTGCCAGCAGTGGGTCCGGGGCCTCCTACGAGCAGTACTTC. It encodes CASSGSGASYEQYF.